The subject of this entry is one T cell receptor beta chain. This specimen comes from a study of blood T cell repertoires in COVID-19. In the study overall: Collection of acute and convalescent COVID-19 samples took place in the United States, Italy and Spain. PBMCs, B-cell-depleted T cells, or T cells were the source of the cDNA or gDNA that made up the material.

In the original analysis: Quantification of nucleated cells was approximated via reference gene primer amplification. Assay: immunoSEQ multiplex PCR; the TCRdb copy retains only in-frame clones and omits some. The DNA gave D and trimming, while V, J and clone size come from that table. This sample has about 130,000 clones; approximately 83% occur once, and the top ten carry 6.6%. The junction had 6 bases not matched to a gene; V was cut back by 11 bases and J by 3 bases. The CDR3 length is 12 residues. The chain employs TRBV12-3 or TRBV12-4 and TRBJ1-2, with 7 positions matching TRBD1. This TCR came from a man of 80 years or more with active or convalescent COVID-19. Sequencing was performed on peripheral blood. CDR3 amino acids: CASRQGDYGYTF. DNA of the CDR3: TGTGCCTCAAGGCAGGGGGACTATGGCTACACCTTC.